This T cell receptor beta chain originates from a study of control samples from healthy donors and cancer patients. The CDR3 consists of 17 residues. Trimming at V came to 2 bases and at J to 6 bases, leaving 12 bases not matched to a gene. Looked up from germline, CDR1 is MDHEN and CDR2 is SYDVKM. Assay: immunoSEQ multiplex PCR; the TCRdb copy retains only in-frame clones and omits some. Of approximately 82,000 clones in the sample, approximately 93% were seen once. Specimen: PBMCs. The rearrangement joins TRBV28 to TRBJ2-2, with 7 bases identical to TRBD1. The clonotype comes from a woman between 40 and 50 years old with lung cancer. The chain's CDR3 is CASSLLFYRGESGELFF. Written as DNA, the CDR3 is TGTGCCAGCAGTTTACTGTTTTACAGGGGTGAATCCGGGGAGCTGTTTTTT.